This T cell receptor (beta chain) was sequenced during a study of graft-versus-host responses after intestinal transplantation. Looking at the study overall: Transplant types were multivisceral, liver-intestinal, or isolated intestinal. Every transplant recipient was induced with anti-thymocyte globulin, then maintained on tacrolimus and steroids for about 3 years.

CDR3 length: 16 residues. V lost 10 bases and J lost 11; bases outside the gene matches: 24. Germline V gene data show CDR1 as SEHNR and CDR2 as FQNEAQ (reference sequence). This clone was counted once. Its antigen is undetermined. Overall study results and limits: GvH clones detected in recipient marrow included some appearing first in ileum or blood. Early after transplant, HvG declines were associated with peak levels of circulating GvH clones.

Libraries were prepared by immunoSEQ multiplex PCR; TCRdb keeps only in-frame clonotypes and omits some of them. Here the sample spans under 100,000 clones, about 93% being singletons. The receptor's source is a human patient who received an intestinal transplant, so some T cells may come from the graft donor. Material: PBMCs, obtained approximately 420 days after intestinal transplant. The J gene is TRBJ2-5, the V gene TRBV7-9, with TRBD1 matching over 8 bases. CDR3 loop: CATEGRPLRGLGEQYF. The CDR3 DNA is TGTGCCACCGAGGGGCGACCACTCAGGGGGCTAGGTGAGCAGTACTTC.